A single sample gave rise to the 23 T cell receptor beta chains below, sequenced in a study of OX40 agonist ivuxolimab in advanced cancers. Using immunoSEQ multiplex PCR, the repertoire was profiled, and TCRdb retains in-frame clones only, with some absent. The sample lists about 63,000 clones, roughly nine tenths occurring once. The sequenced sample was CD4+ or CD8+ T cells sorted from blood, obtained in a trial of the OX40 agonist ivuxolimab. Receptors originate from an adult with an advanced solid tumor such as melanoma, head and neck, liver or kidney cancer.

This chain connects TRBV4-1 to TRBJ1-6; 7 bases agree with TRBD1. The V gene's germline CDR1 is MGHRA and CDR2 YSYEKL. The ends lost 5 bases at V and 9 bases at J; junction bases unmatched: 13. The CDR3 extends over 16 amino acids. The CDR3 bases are TGCGCCAGCAGCAGCCGACAGGGTGGGGTTGGTTCACCCCTCCACTTT. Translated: CASSSRQGGVGSPLHF.

CDR3 protein: CTWFGGTGEQYV. CDR3 DNA: TGTACATGGTTCGGGGGCACCGGGGAGCAGTACGTC. V gene TRBV10-3 combines with J gene TRBJ2-7; D is perhaps TRBD1 or TRBD2 (6 bases each). Germline CDR1 is ENHRY and CDR2 is SYGVKD. The length of the CDR3 is 12 residues.

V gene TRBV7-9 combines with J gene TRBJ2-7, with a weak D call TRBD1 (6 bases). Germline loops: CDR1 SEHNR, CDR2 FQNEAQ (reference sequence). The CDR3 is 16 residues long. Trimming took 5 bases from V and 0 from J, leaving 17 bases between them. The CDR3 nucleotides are TGTGCCAGCAGCATGCCGACTACAGGGCTCTCCTACGAGCAGTACTTC. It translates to CASSMPTTGLSYEQYF.

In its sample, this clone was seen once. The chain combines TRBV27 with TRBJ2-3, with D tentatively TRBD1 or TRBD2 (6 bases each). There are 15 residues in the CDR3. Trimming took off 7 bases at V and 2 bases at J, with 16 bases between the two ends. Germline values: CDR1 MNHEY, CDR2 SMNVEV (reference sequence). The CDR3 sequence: CASIPLGGFTDTQYF. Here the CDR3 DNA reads TGTGCCAGCATCCCCCTGGGGGGCTTCACAGATACGCAGTATTTT.

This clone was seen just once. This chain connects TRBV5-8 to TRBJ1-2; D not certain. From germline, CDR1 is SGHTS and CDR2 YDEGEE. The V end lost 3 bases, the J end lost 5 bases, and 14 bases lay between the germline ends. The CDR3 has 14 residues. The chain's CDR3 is CASSSPVVGYGYTF. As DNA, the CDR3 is TGTGCCAGCAGCTCCCCCGTGGTGGGGTATGGCTACACCTTC.

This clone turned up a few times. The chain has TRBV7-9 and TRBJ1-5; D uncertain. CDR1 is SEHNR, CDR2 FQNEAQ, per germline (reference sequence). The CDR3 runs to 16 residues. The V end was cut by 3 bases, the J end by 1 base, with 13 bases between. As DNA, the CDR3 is TGTGCCAGCAGCTTCAGTGGAACGGGGAGCAATCAGCCCCAGCATTTT. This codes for CASSFSGTGSNQPQHF.

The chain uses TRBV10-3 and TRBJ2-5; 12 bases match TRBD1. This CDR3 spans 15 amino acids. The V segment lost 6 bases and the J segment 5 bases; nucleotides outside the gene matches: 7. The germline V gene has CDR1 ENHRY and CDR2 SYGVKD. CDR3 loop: CAISKGQGAGETQYF. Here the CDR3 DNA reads TGTGCCATCAGCAAGGGACAGGGGGCAGGGGAGACCCAGTACTTC.

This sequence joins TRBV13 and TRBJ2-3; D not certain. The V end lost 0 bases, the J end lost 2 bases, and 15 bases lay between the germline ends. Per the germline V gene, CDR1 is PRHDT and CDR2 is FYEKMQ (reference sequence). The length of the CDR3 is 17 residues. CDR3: CASSLGSWQSTTDTQYF. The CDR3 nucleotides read TGTGCCAGCAGCTTAGGTTCCTGGCAGTCAACCACAGATACGCAGTATTTT.

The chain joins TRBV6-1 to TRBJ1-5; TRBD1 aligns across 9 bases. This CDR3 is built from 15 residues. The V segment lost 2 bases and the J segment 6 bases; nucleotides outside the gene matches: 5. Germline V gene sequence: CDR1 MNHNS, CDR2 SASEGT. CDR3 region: CASSEYGTGSQPQHF. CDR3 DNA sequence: TGTGCCAGCAGTGAATATGGGACAGGGAGTCAGCCCCAGCATTTT.

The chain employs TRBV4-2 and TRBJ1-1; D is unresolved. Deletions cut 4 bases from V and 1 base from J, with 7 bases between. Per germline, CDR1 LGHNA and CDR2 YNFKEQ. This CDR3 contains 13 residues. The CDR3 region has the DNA TGTGCCAGCAGCCCGGACGGGAACACTGAAGCTTTCTTT. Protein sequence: CASSPDGNTEAFF.

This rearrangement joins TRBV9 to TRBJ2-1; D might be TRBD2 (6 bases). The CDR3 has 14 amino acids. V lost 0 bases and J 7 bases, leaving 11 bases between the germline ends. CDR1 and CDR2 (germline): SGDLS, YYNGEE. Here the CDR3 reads CASSVAVAANEQFF. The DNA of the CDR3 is TGTGCCAGCAGCGTAGCGGTAGCGGCTAATGAGCAGTTCTTC. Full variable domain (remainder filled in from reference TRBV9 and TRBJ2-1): DSGVTQTPKHLITATGQRVTLRCSPRSGDLSVYWYQQSLDQGLQFLIQYYNGEERAKGNILERFSAQQFPDLHSELNLSSLELGDSALYFCASSVAVAANEQFFGPGTRLTVL.

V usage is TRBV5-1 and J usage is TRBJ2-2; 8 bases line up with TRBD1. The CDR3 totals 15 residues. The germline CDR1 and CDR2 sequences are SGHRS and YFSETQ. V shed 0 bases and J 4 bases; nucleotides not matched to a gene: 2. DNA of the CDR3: TGCGCCAGCAGCTTGGAACAGGGGGTCACCGGGGAGCTGTTTTTT. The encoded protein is CASSLEQGVTGELFF.

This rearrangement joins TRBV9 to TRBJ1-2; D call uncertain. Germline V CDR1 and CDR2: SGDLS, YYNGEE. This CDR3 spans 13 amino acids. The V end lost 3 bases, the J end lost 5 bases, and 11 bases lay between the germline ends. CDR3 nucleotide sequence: TGTGCCAGCAGCGAGACCGGACTTTATGGCTACACCTTC. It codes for CASSETGLYGYTF. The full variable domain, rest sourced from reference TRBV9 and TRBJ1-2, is DSGVTQTPKHLITATGQRVTLRCSPRSGDLSVYWYQQSLDQGLQFLIQYYNGEERAKGNILERFSAQQFPDLHSELNLSSLELGDSALYFCASSETGLYGYTFGSGTRLTVV.

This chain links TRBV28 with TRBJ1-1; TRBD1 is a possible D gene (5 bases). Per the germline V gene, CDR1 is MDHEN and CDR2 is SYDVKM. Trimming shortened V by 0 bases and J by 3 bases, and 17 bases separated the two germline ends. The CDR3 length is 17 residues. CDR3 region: CASSLWWQGAADTEAFF. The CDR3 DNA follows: TGTGCCAGCAGTTTATGGTGGCAGGGCGCGGCGGACACTGAAGCTTTCTTT.

The CDR3, as DNA: TGTGCCAGCAGTCCCGGGACAGGGGTACAAGAGACCCAGTACTTC. Amino acids: CASSPGTGVQETQYF. The chain combines TRBV27 with TRBJ2-5; 10 bases agree with TRBD1. V dropped 5 bases and J dropped 2; count of bases not matched to a gene: 5. The CDR3 extends over 15 amino acids. The germline V gene encodes CDR1 MNHEY and CDR2 SMNVEV (reference sequence).

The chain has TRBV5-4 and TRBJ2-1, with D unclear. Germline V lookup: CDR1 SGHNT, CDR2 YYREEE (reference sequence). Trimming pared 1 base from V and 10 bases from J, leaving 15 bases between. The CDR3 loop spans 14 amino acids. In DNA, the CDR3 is TGTGCCAGCAGCTTGTATTTCTCCCCGAGCGAGCAGTTCTTC. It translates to CASSLYFSPSEQFF.

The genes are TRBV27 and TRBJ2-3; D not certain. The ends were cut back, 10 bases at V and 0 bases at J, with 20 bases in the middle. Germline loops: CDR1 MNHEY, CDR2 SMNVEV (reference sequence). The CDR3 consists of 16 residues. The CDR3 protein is CATDEGRMTSTDTQYF. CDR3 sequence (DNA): TGTGCCACCGACGAAGGTCGGATGACTAGCACAGATACGCAGTATTTT.

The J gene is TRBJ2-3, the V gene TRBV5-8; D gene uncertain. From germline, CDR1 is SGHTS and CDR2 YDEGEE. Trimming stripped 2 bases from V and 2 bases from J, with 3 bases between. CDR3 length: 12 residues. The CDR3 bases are TGTGCCAGCAGCTTAGCCACAGATACGCAGTATTTT. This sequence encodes CASSLATDTQYF.

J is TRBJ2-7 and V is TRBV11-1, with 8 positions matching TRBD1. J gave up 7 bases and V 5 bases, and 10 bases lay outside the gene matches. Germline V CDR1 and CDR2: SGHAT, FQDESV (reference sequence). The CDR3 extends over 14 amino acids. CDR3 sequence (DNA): TGTGCCAGCAGCACGCCCGGACAGGGCGGAGAGCAGTACGTC. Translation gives CASSTPGQGGEQYV.

The CDR3 reads CASSLGVGAVYTEAFF. Here the CDR3 DNA reads TGTGCCAGCAGCTTAGGCGTTGGAGCCGTTTACACTGAAGCTTTCTTT. The V and J genes are TRBV11-2 and TRBJ1-1; D is unresolved. V was trimmed by 1 base and J by 3 bases, leaving 15 bases between them. The CDR3 extends over 16 amino acids. Germline CDR1 reads SGHAT; CDR2 reads FQNNGV.

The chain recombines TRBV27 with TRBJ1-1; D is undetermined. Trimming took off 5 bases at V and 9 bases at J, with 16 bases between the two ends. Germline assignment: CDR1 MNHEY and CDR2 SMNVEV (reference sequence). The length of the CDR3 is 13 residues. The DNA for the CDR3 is TGTGCCAGCAGTACCCCGCGTCGTTTCAAAGCTTTCTTT. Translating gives CASSTPRRFKAFF.

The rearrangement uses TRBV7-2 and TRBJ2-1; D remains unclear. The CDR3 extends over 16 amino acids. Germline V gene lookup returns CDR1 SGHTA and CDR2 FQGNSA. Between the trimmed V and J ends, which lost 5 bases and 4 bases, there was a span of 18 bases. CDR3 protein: CASSQGIVHTYNEQFF. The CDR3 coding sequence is TGTGCCAGCAGCCAAGGTATAGTGCACACTTACAATGAGCAGTTCTTC.

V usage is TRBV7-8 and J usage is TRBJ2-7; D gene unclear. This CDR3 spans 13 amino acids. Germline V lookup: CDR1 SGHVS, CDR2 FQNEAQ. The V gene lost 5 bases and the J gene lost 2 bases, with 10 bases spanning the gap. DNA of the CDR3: TGTGCCAGCAGCACGCGCACTCCCTACGAGCAGTACGTC. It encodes CASSTRTPYEQYV.